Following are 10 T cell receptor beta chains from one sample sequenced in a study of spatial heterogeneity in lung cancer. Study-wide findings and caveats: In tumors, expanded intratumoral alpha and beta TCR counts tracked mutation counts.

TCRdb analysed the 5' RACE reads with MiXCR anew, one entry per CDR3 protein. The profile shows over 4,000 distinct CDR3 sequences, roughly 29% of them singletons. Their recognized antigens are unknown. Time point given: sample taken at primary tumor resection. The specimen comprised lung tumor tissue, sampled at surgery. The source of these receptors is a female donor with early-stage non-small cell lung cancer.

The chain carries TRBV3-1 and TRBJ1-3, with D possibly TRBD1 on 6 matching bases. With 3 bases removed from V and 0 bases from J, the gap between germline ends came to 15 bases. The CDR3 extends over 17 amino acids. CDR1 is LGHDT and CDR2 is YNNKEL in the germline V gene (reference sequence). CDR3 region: CASSQERQASSGNTIYF. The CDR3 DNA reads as TGTGCCAGCAGCCAGGAAAGACAGGCGAGCTCTGGAAACACCATATATTTT.

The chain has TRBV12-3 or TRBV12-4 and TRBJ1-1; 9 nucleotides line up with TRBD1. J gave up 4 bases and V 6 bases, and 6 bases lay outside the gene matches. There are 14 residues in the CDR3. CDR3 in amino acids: CASRDTGGVTEAFF. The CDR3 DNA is TGTGCCAGCAGGGATACAGGGGGCGTCACTGAAGCTTTCTTT.

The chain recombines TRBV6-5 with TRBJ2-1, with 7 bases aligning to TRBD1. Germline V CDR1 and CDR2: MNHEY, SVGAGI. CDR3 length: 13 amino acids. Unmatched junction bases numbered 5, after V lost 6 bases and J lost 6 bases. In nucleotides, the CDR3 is TGTGCCAGCAGCCGGGACAGCAGCAATGAGCAGTTCTTC. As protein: CASSRDSSNEQFF.

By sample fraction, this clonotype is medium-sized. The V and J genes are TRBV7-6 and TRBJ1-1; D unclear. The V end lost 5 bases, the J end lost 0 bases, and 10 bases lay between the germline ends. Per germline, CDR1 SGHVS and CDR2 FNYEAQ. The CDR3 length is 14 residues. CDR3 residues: CASSPRRLNTEAFF. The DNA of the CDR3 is TGTGCCAGCAGCCCCAGACGGCTGAACACTGAAGCTTTCTTT.

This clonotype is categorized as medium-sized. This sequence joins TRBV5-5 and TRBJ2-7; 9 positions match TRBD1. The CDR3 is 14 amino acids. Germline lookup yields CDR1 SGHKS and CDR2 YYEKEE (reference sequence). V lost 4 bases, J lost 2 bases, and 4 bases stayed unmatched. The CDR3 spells CASSTRDRAYEQYF. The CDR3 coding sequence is TGTGCCAGCAGCACCCGGGACAGGGCCTACGAGCAGTACTTC.

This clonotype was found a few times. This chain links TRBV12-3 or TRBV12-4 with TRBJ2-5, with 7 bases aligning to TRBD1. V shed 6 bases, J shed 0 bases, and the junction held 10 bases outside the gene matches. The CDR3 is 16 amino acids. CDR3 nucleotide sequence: TGTGCCAGCAGCGTGACCGGGACAGCGTACCAAGAGACCCAGTACTTC. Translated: CASSVTGTAYQETQYF.

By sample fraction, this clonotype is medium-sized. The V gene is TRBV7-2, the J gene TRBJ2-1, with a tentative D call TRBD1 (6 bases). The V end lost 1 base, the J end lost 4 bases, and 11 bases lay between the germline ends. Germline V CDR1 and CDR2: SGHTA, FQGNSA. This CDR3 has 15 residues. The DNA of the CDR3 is TGTGCCAGCAGCTTAGAGGGACACCCTTACAATGAGCAGTTCTTC. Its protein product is CASSLEGHPYNEQFF.

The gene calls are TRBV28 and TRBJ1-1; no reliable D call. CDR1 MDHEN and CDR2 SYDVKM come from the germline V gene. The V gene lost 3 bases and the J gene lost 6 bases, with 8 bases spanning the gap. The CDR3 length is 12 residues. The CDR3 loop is CASSFSGAEAFF. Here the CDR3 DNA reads TGTGCCAGCAGTTTTTCGGGCGCTGAAGCTTTCTTT.

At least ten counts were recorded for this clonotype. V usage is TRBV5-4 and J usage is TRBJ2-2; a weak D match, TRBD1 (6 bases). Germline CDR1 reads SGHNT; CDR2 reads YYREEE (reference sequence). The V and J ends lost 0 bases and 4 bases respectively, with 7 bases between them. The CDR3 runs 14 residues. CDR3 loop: CASSLVGGTGELFF. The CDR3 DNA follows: TGTGCCAGCAGCTTGGTAGGGGGCACCGGGGAGCTGTTTTTT.

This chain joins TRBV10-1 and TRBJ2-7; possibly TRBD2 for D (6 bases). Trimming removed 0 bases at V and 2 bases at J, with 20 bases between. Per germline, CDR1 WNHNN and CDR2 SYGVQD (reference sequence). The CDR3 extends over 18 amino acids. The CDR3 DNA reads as TGCGCCAGCAGTGAGTCAAATTGGCTAGCGAGGGGTCCCTACGAGCAGTACTTC. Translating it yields CASSESNWLARGPYEQYF.